The following is a TCR beta chain sequence with its context. Original processing methods: The assay estimated nucleated cells by amplifying reference gene primers. Data came from immunoSEQ multiplex PCR; TCRdb stores just in-frame clones and leaves some out. V and J calls plus clone size are reproduced from that table; the DNA served to infer D and trimming. Here the sample spans 150,000 to 200,000 clones, nearly 90% being singletons. CDR1 is MNHNS and CDR2 is SASEGT in the germline V gene. Trimming shortened V by 11 bases and J by 0 bases, and 7 bases separated the two germline ends. This CDR3 is built from 11 residues. The data derive from a study of blood T cell repertoires in COVID-19. Overall study context: Both acute and convalescent COVID-19 samples were obtained from the United States, Italy and Spain. Sources were T cells, B-cell-depleted T cells, or PBMCs; the material itself was cDNA or gDNA.

Specimen: peripheral blood. The clonotype was recovered from a man aged 55-75 years with active or convalescent COVID-19. This chain uses TRBV6-1 with TRBJ1-2; unclear D gene. The CDR3 sequence: CAAGANYGYTF. CDR3 DNA: TGTGCCGCCGGGGCTAACTATGGCTACACCTTC.